Presented here are 24 T cell receptor beta chains from one specimen sequenced in a study of shared clonotypes between healthy human individuals. Using immunoSEQ multiplex PCR, the repertoire was profiled, and TCRdb retains in-frame clones only, with some absent. In the table there are about a million clones, 60% to 85% of which are singletons. Sequencing was done on a sample of memory CD4+ T cells from PBMCs. Subset denoted: CD45RA-negative fraction. The receptors here all came from a man in his late teens or twenties in good health. Some clones in this sample may be carry-over from other donors' samples.

This chain uses TRBV6-1 with TRBJ1-5; D remains ambiguous. V was cut by 3 bases and J by 7 bases, with 16 bases left in between. Germline V gene lookup returns CDR1 MNHNS and CDR2 SASEGT. CDR3 length: 15 residues. Written as DNA, the CDR3 is TGTGCCAGCAGTGACGAAAGGTGGTTACACCAGCCCCAGCATTTT. Residues: CASSDERWLHQPQHF.

The J gene is TRBJ1-2, the V gene TRBV4-2; 9 positions agree with TRBD1. The V and J ends lost 3 bases and 8 bases, in that order; junction bases with no gene match: 7. The CDR3 is made up of 14 amino acids. Germline V CDR1 and CDR2: LGHNA, YNFKEQ. The CDR3 is CASSQRTGEWGYTF. The CDR3 region has the DNA TGTGCCAGCAGCCAGAGGACAGGGGAGTGGGGCTACACCTTC.

This sequence joins TRBV28 and TRBJ2-3; 15 nucleotides align to TRBD2. V was pared by 5 bases and J by 6 bases, with 6 bases of the junction left unmatched. The CDR3 has 16 residues. Germline loops: CDR1 MDHEN, CDR2 SYDVKM. The DNA for the CDR3 is TGTGCCAGCAGTGCCGGACTAGCGGGAGGGTTGGATACGCAGTATTTT. This translates into CASSAGLAGGLDTQYF.

V usage is TRBV9 and J usage is TRBJ2-7; maybe TRBD2 (5 bases). The CDR3 is 14 amino acids. V lost 4 bases and J lost 13, with 24 bases in between. Germline V CDR1 and CDR2: SGDLS, YYNGEE. CDR3 DNA: TGTGCCAGCAGCCAGACCTCCACGGGGAAAAACCTCTACTTC. Its protein is CASSQTSTGKNLYF.

This chain joins TRBV6-6 and TRBJ2-7, with 7 bases lining up with TRBD2. Trimming at V came to 11 bases and at J to 3 bases, leaving 4 bases not matched to a gene. This CDR3 comprises 11 residues. Germline V gives CDR1 MNHNY, CDR2 SVGAGI (reference sequence). CDR3 sequence: CAAGASYEQYF. CDR3 nucleotides: TGTGCCGCGGGAGCGAGCTACGAGCAGTACTTC.

This rearrangement joins TRBV7-2 to TRBJ2-3; TRBD2 agrees at 14 bases. This CDR3 has 18 residues. The J segment lost 8 bases and the V segment lost 3 bases, leaving 13 bases of the junction unmatched. Germline V gives CDR1 SGHTA, CDR2 FQGNSA. The CDR3 reads CASSLTRLAGGYPGTQYF. CDR3 sequence (DNA): TGTGCCAGCAGCTTGACACGACTAGCGGGAGGGTACCCCGGTACGCAGTATTTT.

This rearrangement joins TRBV11-2 to TRBJ1-3; D is uncertain. V was shortened by 2 bases and J by 2 bases, with 7 bases between the two germline ends. Germline assignment: CDR1 SGHAT and CDR2 FQNNGV. The length of the CDR3 is 14 residues. The CDR3 DNA follows: TGTGCCAGCAGCTTATTGGGCCCTGGAAACACCATATATTTT. Translated, it gives CASSLLGPGNTIYF.

This clone was seen just once. The rearrangement joins TRBV2 to TRBJ2-5; 8 nucleotides line up with TRBD1. Germline CDR1 SNHLY, CDR2 FYNNEI. This CDR3 has 13 residues. The V and J ends lost 7 bases and 6 bases, in that order; junction bases with no gene match: 7. The CDR3 bases are TGTGCCAGCAACGGACCAGGGGGCCAGACCCAGTACTTC. It codes for CASNGPGGQTQYF.

This clone was counted only a few times. This sample includes further DNA sequences coding for the same CDR3. The DNA for the CDR3 is TGTGCCAGCAGTCTCCGGGGGGGGCCCGCCTACGAGCAGTACTTC. Translated, it gives CASSLRGGPAYEQYF. The chain employs TRBV6-5 and TRBJ2-7, with TRBD2 matching over 8 bases. Germline V gene data show CDR1 as MNHEY and CDR2 as SVGAGI. Trimming at V came to 5 bases and at J to 2 bases, leaving 8 bases not matched to a gene. The CDR3 runs to 15 residues.

This clone was recorded only once. The rearrangement uses TRBV7-2 and TRBJ2-1; the D is unclear. CDR1 is SGHTA and CDR2 is FQGNSA in the germline V gene. The CDR3 length is 15 residues. Trimming removed 6 bases at V and 4 bases at J, with 16 bases between. The CDR3 DNA sequence: TGTGCCAGCAGGCCCATGTTCGGGCCTTACAATGAGCAGTTCTTC. It codes for CASRPMFGPYNEQFF.

This clone was counted many times. The chain recombines TRBV15 with TRBJ1-1; D call uncertain. The CDR3 is made up of 13 amino acids. The V end was cut by 7 bases, the J end by 6 bases, with 15 bases between. Germline V gene sequence: CDR1 LNHNV, CDR2 YYDKDF (reference sequence). CDR3: CATNPRLGAEAFF. As DNA, the CDR3 is TGTGCCACCAACCCCCGTCTCGGCGCTGAAGCTTTCTTT.

The rearrangement uses TRBV28 and TRBJ1-2; possible D gene TRBD1, 6 bases. V gave up 3 bases and J gave up 8 bases, with 19 bases separating them. Germline V CDR1 and CDR2: MDHEN, SYDVKM. This CDR3 is built from 15 residues. The CDR3 region has the DNA TGTGCCAGCAGTTTTTTAGGGTCCGATGGGGGCGGCTACACCTTC. Amino acid sequence: CASSFLGSDGGGYTF.

This clone was found once. The chain combines TRBV5-1 with TRBJ2-5; D not certain. The CDR3 totals 14 residues. From germline, CDR1 is SGHRS and CDR2 YFSETQ. V was trimmed by 0 bases and J by 5 bases, leaving 11 bases between them. The chain's CDR3 is CASSLVMGRETQYF. As DNA, the CDR3 is TGCGCCAGCAGCTTGGTGATGGGCCGCGAGACCCAGTACTTC.

The chain recombines TRBV29-1 with TRBJ2-1; TRBD2 might be the D (6 bases). Trimming removed 4 bases from V and 8 bases from J, with 9 bases in between. CDR3 length equals 11 residues. The germline V gene has CDR1 SQVTM and CDR2 ANQGSEA. This chain's CDR3 is CSVAGGDEQFF. The CDR3 region has the DNA TGCAGCGTTGCCGGGGGAGATGAGCAGTTCTTC.

This sequence joins TRBV10-2 and TRBJ1-1; no firm D call. Germline V gene data show CDR1 as WSHSY and CDR2 as SAAADI. This CDR3 contains 15 residues. Trimming removed 8 bases at V and 3 bases at J, with 19 bases between. CDR3 DNA sequence: TGCGCCAGCTCCTCCGCGGGGTACACAGACACTGAAGCTTTCTTT. Protein: CASSSAGYTDTEAFF.

The chain combines TRBV27 with TRBJ1-5, with D possibly matching TRBD1 (5 bases). The germline V gene encodes CDR1 MNHEY and CDR2 SMNVEV (reference sequence). This CDR3 is 15 amino acids long. Trimming took 2 bases from V and 6 from J, leaving 14 bases between them. CDR3 amino acids: CASSLGDGGGQPQHF. CDR3 coding DNA: TGTGCCAGCAGTTTAGGCGACGGGGGAGGTCAGCCCCAGCATTTT.

This clone appeared once. The rearrangement joins TRBV9 to TRBJ2-1; the match to TRBD2 covers 13 bases. This CDR3 contains 15 residues. Losses at the gene ends were 3 bases for V and 5 bases for J; bases not matched to a gene: 2. CDR1 is SGDLS, CDR2 YYNGEE, per germline. DNA for the CDR3: TGTGCCAGCAGCGCCGGACTAGCGGGAGACAATGAGCAGTTCTTC. It encodes CASSAGLAGDNEQFF.

The V gene is TRBV7-6, the J gene TRBJ2-5; TRBD1 agrees at 8 bases. V shed 5 bases, J shed 5 bases, and the junction held 7 bases outside the gene matches. The germline CDR1 and CDR2 sequences are SGHVS and FNYEAQ. This CDR3 has 14 residues. CDR3 sequence reads: CASSVGQGRETQYF. The CDR3 region has the DNA TGTGCCAGCAGCGTAGGACAGGGTCGCGAGACCCAGTACTTC.

The chain carries TRBV12-5 and TRBJ2-3; D uncertain. Germline V gene sequence: CDR1 LGHNT, CDR2 FRNRAP. V shed 0 bases and J shed 6 bases, with 16 bases lying between them. The CDR3 extends over 16 amino acids. CDR3 bases: TGTGCTAGTGGTTTGGTCGGTGGGCGGAGAAGGGATACGCAGTATTTT. Its translation is CASGLVGGRRRDTQYF.

Concerning this clone: Other DNA sequences of this sample code for an identical CDR3. The genes are TRBV5-1 and TRBJ2-2, with no clear D. The V gene lost 0 bases and the J gene lost 1 base, with 4 bases spanning the gap. The CDR3 is 14 amino acids. Germline lookup yields CDR1 SGHRS and CDR2 YFSETQ. CDR3 protein: CASSLGWNTGELFF. In DNA form, the CDR3 reads TGCGCCAGCAGCTTGGGGTGGAACACCGGGGAGCTGTTTTTT. Together with reference TRBV5-1 and TRBJ2-2, the CDR3 gives the full variable domain: KAGVTQTPRYLIKTRGQQVTLSCSPISGHRSVSWYQQTPGQGLQFLFEYFSETQRNKGNFPGRFSGRQFSNSRSEMNVSTLELGDSALYLCASSLGWNTGELFFGEGSRLTVL.

The CDR3 sequence: CASRPRDRGREGNTEAFF. Here the CDR3 DNA reads TGTGCCAGCAGGCCCCGGGACAGGGGGCGAGAAGGGAACACTGAAGCTTTCTTT. The chain recombines TRBV27 with TRBJ1-1; 12 bases align to TRBD1. Germline loops: CDR1 MNHEY, CDR2 SMNVEV (reference sequence). CDR3 length: 18 residues. V was clipped by 6 bases and J by 1 base; unmatched bases: 12.

This chain uses TRBV2 with TRBJ2-5; TRBD2 matches at 8 bases. This CDR3 region has 13 residues. V trimming: 7 bases; J trimming: 2 bases; junction bases outside the gene matches: 3. Germline V lookup: CDR1 SNHLY, CDR2 FYNNEI. The CDR3 loop is CASMGLGQETQYF. In DNA, the CDR3 is TGTGCCAGCATGGGACTAGGACAAGAGACCCAGTACTTC.

The J gene is TRBJ2-1, the V gene TRBV6-6; 14 nucleotides match TRBD2. CDR1 is MNHNY, CDR2 SVGAGI, per germline (reference sequence). Trimming cost V 7 bases and J 9 bases; bases outside gene matches: 5. The CDR3 is 14 residues long. CDR3 sequence reads: CASKPGLAGVEQFF. The CDR3 DNA reads TGTGCCAGCAAGCCGGGACTAGCGGGAGTTGAGCAGTTCTTC.

DNA for the CDR3: TGCGCCAGCAGCTCTCCCCAGGCCGGAGCATATGAGCAGTTCTTC. Protein product: CASSSPQAGAYEQFF. The chain employs TRBV5-1 and TRBJ2-1; D unresolved. Trimming pared 3 bases from V and 8 bases from J, leaving 18 bases between. Germline values: CDR1 SGHRS, CDR2 YFSETQ. The CDR3 runs to 15 residues.